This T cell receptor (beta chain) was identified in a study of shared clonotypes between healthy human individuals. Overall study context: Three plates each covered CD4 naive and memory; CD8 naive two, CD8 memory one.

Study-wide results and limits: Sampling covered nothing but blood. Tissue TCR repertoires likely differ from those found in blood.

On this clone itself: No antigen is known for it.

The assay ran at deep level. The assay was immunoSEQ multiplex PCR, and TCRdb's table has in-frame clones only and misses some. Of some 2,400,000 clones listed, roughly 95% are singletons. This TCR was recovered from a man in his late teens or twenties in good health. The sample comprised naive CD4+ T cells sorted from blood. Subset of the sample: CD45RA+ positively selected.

As DNA, the CDR3 is TGTGCCAGTAGTGTACAGGGGGCCGGCACCGGGGAGCTGTTTTTT. This translates into CASSVQGAGTGELFF. This chain links TRBV19 with TRBJ2-2, with 9 bases that match TRBD1. CDR3 length: 15 residues. The J segment lost 4 bases and the V segment lost 5 bases, leaving 5 bases of the junction unmatched. Germline V gene data show CDR1 as LNHDA and CDR2 as SQIVND (reference sequence).